This T cell receptor (beta chain) was sequenced for a study of long-term antiretroviral therapy in people with HIV. About the research overall: The oldest samples precede the 2015 immediate-ART recommendation by about a decade. Study conclusions and caveats: Clones with expansion before ART led the repertoire at all time points.

HIV-positive participants all received treatment in the United States. The content of samples before DNA extraction was roughly 0.95-11 million cryopreserved PBMC. As regards this clone: Its target is not known.

Survey level was the resolution at which the v3.0 immunoSEQ assay ran. TCRdb's copy holds only in-frame clones and misses some; the assay was immunoSEQ multiplex PCR. The sample lists 20,000 to 25,000 clones, about four fifths occurring once. CDR1 is LNHDA and CDR2 is SQIVND in the germline V gene (reference sequence). V was trimmed by 5 bases and J by 5 bases, leaving 12 bases between them. CDR3 size: 13 residues. This material consisted of unsorted PBMCs, taken 0.5 years before starting antiretroviral therapy. The genes are TRBV19 and TRBJ2-5; D is tentatively TRBD1 or TRBD2 (5 bases each). The sequence derives from a man aged 35 to 55 with HIV. CDR3 amino acids: CASSRGPRETQYF. DNA of the CDR3: TGTGCCAGTAGTCGGGGACCTAGGGAGACCCAGTACTTC.